This entry features one T cell receptor beta chain sequence. Its antigen is as yet unknown. Terminally differentiated effector memory CD45RA+ cells were excluded by CCR7 positive selection of CD45RO-negative cells. The data stem from a study of shared clonotypes between healthy human individuals. Study information: Each donor contributed plates that comprised three CD4 naive, three CD4 memory, two CD8 naive and one CD8 memory. Study-wide findings and caveats: On the whole, naive subsets had larger estimated richness than memory subsets had. Across a handful of donors, naive CD4 shared roughly 5.2%, naive CD8 more than 3%, memory CD4 2% to 2.5%, memory CD8 about 0.4%.

The method was immunoSEQ multiplex PCR; TCRdb's version includes in-frame clones alone and lacks a portion of them. This sample has roughly 1,800,000 clones, with roughly 95% found just once. The receptor comes from a man between 18 and 29 years old in good health. Material: naive CD8+ T cells sorted from blood.

The CDR3 bases are TGTGCCAGTGGGTCCCCCGGGACACCGTACTACGAGCAGTACTTC. Translation: CASGSPGTPYYEQYF. The genes are TRBV19 and TRBJ2-7, with a weak D call TRBD1 (6 bases). The V gene's germline CDR1 is LNHDA and CDR2 SQIVND (reference sequence). Trimming removed 8 bases at V and 3 bases at J, with 20 bases between. The CDR3 length is 15 residues.